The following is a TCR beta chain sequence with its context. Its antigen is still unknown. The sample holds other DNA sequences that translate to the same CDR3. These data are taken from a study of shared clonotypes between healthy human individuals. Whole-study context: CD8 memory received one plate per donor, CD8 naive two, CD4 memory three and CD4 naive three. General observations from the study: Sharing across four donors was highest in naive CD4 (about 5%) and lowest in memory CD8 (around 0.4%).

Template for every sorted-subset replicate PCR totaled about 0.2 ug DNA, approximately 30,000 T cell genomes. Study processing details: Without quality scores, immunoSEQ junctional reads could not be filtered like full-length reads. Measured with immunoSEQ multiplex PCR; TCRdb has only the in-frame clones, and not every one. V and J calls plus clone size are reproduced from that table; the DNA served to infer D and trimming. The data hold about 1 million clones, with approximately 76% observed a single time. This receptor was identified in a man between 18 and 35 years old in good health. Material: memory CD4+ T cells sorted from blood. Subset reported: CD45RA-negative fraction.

The CDR3 DNA reads as TGTGCCAGCAGCTACGCCACAGATACGCAGTATTTT. Protein sequence: CASSYATDTQYF. The chain uses TRBV7-9 and TRBJ2-3; no firm D call. With 4 bases removed from V and 2 bases from J, the gap between germline ends came to 4 bases. Germline loops: CDR1 SEHNR, CDR2 FQNEAQ (reference sequence). This CDR3 is 12 amino acids long.